These T cell receptor beta chains were read from a single sample in a study of metastatic and nonmetastatic thyroid tumors. TCRdb reassembled clones from the PCR reads with MiXCR. Of 30,000 to 35,000 clones in the sample, about 21% are singletons; the top ten hold 3%. Source material: tumor tissue. These receptor sequences come from a male donor with papillary thyroid cancer or a benign thyroid nodule (not recorded which). Some clones in this sample may be carry-over from other donors' samples. Both conserved end residues are part of each CDR3.

TRBV6-1,TRBJ2-1,CASSEPSGRSTEQFF
TRBV28,TRBJ2-1,CASSLTSVRERFF
TRBV20-1,TRBJ1-5,CSAKKGAGDRSREPQHF
TRBV6-2/TRBV6-3,TRBJ1-5,CASNNRVGNQPQHF
TRBV5-1,TRBJ2-1,CASSPETEFSEQFF
TRBV6-1,TRBJ1-2,CASRAAFEGIGYTF
TRBV6-1,TRBJ2-7,CASSEGGAPREQYF
TRBV7-8,TRBJ1-5,CASSLGGYQPQHF
TRBV7-2,TRBJ1-2,CASSGRAANYGYTF
TRBV7-9,TRBJ1-4,CASSFRTGEKLFF
TRBV4-2,TRBJ2-2,CASSPNGAGPNTGELFF